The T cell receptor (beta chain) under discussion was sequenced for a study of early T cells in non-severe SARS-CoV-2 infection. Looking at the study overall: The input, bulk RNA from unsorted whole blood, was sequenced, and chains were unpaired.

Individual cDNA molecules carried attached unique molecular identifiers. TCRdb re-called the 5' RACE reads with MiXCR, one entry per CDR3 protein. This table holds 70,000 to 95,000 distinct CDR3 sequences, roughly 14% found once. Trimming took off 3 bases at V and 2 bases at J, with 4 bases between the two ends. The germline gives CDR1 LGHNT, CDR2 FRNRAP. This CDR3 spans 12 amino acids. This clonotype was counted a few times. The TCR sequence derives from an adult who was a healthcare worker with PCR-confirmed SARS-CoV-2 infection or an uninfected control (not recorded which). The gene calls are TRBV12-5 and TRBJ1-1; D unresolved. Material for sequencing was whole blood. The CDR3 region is CASGFANTEAFF. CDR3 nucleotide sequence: TGTGCTAGTGGTTTTGCCAACACTGAAGCTTTCTTT.